This entry is about one TCR beta chain. What it binds is not known. This sample is part of a study of T cell responses to AZD1222 COVID-19 vaccine. For the study at large: Pooling was applied to second doses at about 4 or about 12 weeks. The study's findings and limits: After the peak T cell response, and only then, were repertoires sampled. Donors, mostly white British, included more females; clonal diversity was possibly underestimated. Just 5 or 6 AZD1222 recipients tested seropositive at baseline.

V lost 2 bases to trimming and J lost 1 base, with 8 bases between them. The CDR3 is made up of 14 amino acids. Germline V gene lookup returns CDR1 MNHEY and CDR2 SVGAGI. Sequencing used immunoSEQ multiplex PCR; TCRdb keeps in-frame clones, though not all of them. The sample carries 56,000 or so clones, over 80% recorded once. The sample here was peripheral blood, taken on day 0 of AZD1222 vaccination. The source of this sequence is an adult in good health. The chain couples TRBV6-5 to TRBJ1-1; D gene ambiguous. The DNA for the CDR3 is TGTGCCAGCAGTTACGAGGGAAGGAACACTGAAGCTTTCTTT. Translation: CASSYEGRNTEAFF.